This TCR beta chain was profiled in a study of a mutant IDH1 vaccine in newly diagnosed glioma. Study summary: Commencement of vaccination occurred 4-6 weeks following radiotherapy alone, or concurrently with temozolomide cycles. Patients' prior therapy spanned radiotherapy, temozolomide, or both; most underwent both.

Comment on this clone: Its antigen is not known.

The CDR3 is made up of 13 amino acids. V lost 4 bases to trimming and J lost 2 bases; unmatched junction nucleotides: 5. Germline loops: CDR1 GTSNPN, CDR2 SVGIG (reference sequence). This table comes from immunoSEQ multiplex PCR, and its TCRdb copy is limited to in-frame clones, with some not included. The sample consists of under 45,000 clones, approximately 72% of them appearing once. Time point reported: week 23, last vaccination. Doses consisted of 300 ug of mutant IDH1 20-mer peptide each, paired with topical imiquimod. New WHO grade 3 or 4 astrocytomas that were IDH1-mutant and ATRX-lost occurred in the donors.

The gene calls are TRBV30 and TRBJ2-7; 7 bases map to TRBD1. The sequence was collected from a man in his forties or fifties with glioma. The sequences come from PBMCs, collected from a glioma patient whose treatment included an IDH1 peptide vaccine. CDR3 bases: TGTGCCTGGAACACGGGACAGACCTACGAGCAGTACTTC. This codes for CAWNTGQTYEQYF.